Below, 15 T cell receptor beta chains from the same sample are listed, as sequenced in a study of cytomegalovirus exposure and HLA in healthy donors. This PCR relied on a set of 60 Vbeta primers and 13 Jbeta primers. The repertoire was sequenced with immunoSEQ multiplex PCR; TCRdb's copy has only in-frame clones and lacks some. This sample has 150,000 to 200,000 clones; roughly 83% occur once, and the top ten carry about 2%. Sequenced material: PBMCs. The receptors originated from a woman aged 50 to 60 in good health and CMV-seronegative.

V is TRBV27 and J is TRBJ2-7; TRBD2 matches 11 bases. Germline V gene data show CDR1 as MNHEY and CDR2 as SMNVEV (reference sequence). V shed 8 bases and J 0 bases; nucleotides not matched to a gene: 6. This CDR3 is 15 amino acids long. CDR3 protein: CASGPSGGTSYEQYF. CDR3 bases: TGTGCCAGCGGACCTAGCGGGGGGACCTCCTACGAGCAGTACTTC.

This clone came up a few times. The chain carries TRBV7-9 and TRBJ2-1; TRBD2 aligns across 10 bases. With 5 bases clipped from V and 3 bases from J, the junction kept 4 bases outside the gene matches. The CDR3 runs 15 residues. Germline CDR1 reads SEHNR; CDR2 reads FQNEAQ (reference sequence). This CDR3 reads CASSAGTSDYNEQFF. CDR3 sequence (DNA): TGTGCCAGCAGCGCCGGGACTAGCGACTACAATGAGCAGTTCTTC.

This rearrangement joins TRBV28 to TRBJ2-4, with D possibly TRBD2 on 7 matching bases. Between the trimmed V and J ends, which lost 5 bases and 7 bases, there was a span of 9 bases. The CDR3 extends over 12 amino acids. From germline, CDR1 is MDHEN and CDR2 SYDVKM. The CDR3 DNA is TGTGCCAGCAGTAAGGGGGGGAACATTCAGTACTTC. Translated, it gives CASSKGGNIQYF.

The gene calls are TRBV14 and TRBJ1-4; D not resolved. Germline assignment: CDR1 SGHDN and CDR2 FVKESK. Trimming shortened V by 3 bases and J by 5 bases, and 7 bases separated the two germline ends. This CDR3 comprises 13 residues. CDR3 coding DNA: TGTGCCAGCAGCCACAGGCCCAATGAAAAACTGTTTTTT. Translated: CASSHRPNEKLFF.

The rearrangement uses TRBV9 and TRBJ2-5; D is possibly TRBD1 (5 bases). CDR3 length: 13 amino acids. Germline loops: CDR1 SGDLS, CDR2 YYNGEE. The ends were cut back, 4 bases at V and 1 base at J, with 8 bases in the middle. CDR3 amino acids: CASSYDSQETQYF. The CDR3 DNA is TGTGCCAGCAGCTACGACAGCCAAGAGACCCAGTACTTC.

This clone was detected many times. This rearrangement joins TRBV10-1 to TRBJ2-3; 8 nucleotides match TRBD2. Germline V gene lookup returns CDR1 WNHNN and CDR2 SYGVQD (reference sequence). Trimming removed 2 bases from V and 2 bases from J; junction bases left unmatched: 3. This CDR3 comprises 15 residues. CDR3 in amino acids: CASSEGAGATDTQYF. CDR3 DNA sequence: TGCGCCAGCAGTGAGGGAGCGGGGGCCACAGATACGCAGTATTTT.

The CDR3 nucleotides are TGTGCCAGCAGCGCAGGATCACCTTCTGAAGCTTTCTTT. This gives the protein CASSAGSPSEAFF. This sequence joins TRBV7-6 and TRBJ1-1; D gene unclear. Between the trimmed V and J ends, which lost 5 bases and 6 bases, there was a span of 13 bases. Germline assignment: CDR1 SGHVS and CDR2 FNYEAQ. This CDR3 is 13 amino acids long.

V and J are TRBV27 and TRBJ2-5; TRBD1 matches 7 bases. Unmatched junction bases numbered 9, after V lost 7 bases and J lost 4 bases. CDR1 MNHEY and CDR2 SMNVEV come from the germline V gene (reference sequence). This CDR3 has 14 residues. The CDR3 reads CASNPTGLGETQYF. Written as DNA, the CDR3 is TGTGCCAGCAACCCGACAGGGTTAGGAGAGACCCAGTACTTC.

This sequence joins TRBV28 and TRBJ2-2; D is undetermined. The length of the CDR3 is 13 residues. CDR1 and CDR2 (germline): MDHEN, SYDVKM. V lost 3 bases and J lost 2, with 4 bases in between. The CDR3 is CASSFINTGELFF. CDR3 bases: TGTGCCAGCAGTTTTATAAACACCGGGGAGCTGTTTTTT.

The chain couples TRBV4-3 to TRBJ2-2; 7 bases map to TRBD1. The length of the CDR3 is 13 residues. The V gene's germline CDR1 is LGHNA and CDR2 YSLEER. Trimming took 7 bases from V and 7 from J; bases not matched to a gene: 6. In nucleotides, the CDR3 is TGCGCCAGCAAGAAGGGGGCCGGCGGGGAGCTGTTTTTT. It is translated as CASKKGAGGELFF.

This chain connects TRBV6-1 to TRBJ2-3, with TRBD1 matching 7 bases. The CDR3 loop spans 12 amino acids. V dropped 11 bases and J dropped 3; count of bases not matched to a gene: 5. The germline V gene encodes CDR1 MNHNS and CDR2 SASEGT. DNA for the CDR3: TGTGCCGTATCGACAGGGACAGATACGCAGTATTTT. This codes for CAVSTGTDTQYF.

This clone was recorded only once. The chain uses TRBV6-4 and TRBJ2-2; 7 bases line up with TRBD2. The CDR3 has 18 amino acids. Germline trimming cut 3 bases from V and 2 bases from J; bases unmatched to any gene: 12. Germline V lookup: CDR1 MRHNA, CDR2 SNTAGT. The CDR3 nucleotides are TGTGCCAGCAGTGAACACCGACTGAGCGGGGCAAACACCGGGGAGCTGTTTTTT. Its protein is CASSEHRLSGANTGELFF.

The genes are TRBV18 and TRBJ2-5, with 8 bases fitting TRBD1. CDR1 is KGHSH and CDR2 is LQKENI in the germline V gene. The CDR3 extends over 14 amino acids. The junction had 9 bases not matched to a gene; V was cut back by 3 bases and J by 9 bases. The CDR3 spells CASSPHRGEAAQYF. The DNA for the CDR3 is TGTGCCAGCTCACCGCACAGGGGGGAGGCGGCCCAGTACTTC.

The rearrangement links TRBV7-2 to TRBJ2-3; maybe TRBD1 (5 bases). Looked up from germline, CDR1 is SGHTA and CDR2 is FQGNSA. Trimming cost V 2 bases and J 5 bases, with 8 bases left between them. The CDR3 spans 13 residues. The CDR3: CASSLLGQDTQYF. CDR3 DNA: TGTGCCAGCAGCTTACTGGGGCAAGATACGCAGTATTTT.

The rearrangement uses TRBV14 and TRBJ1-1, with D hard to call. V lost 0 bases and J 3 bases, leaving 8 bases between the germline ends. The CDR3 consists of 14 residues. The germline gives CDR1 SGHDN, CDR2 FVKESK. The CDR3 DNA is TGTGCCAGCAGCCAAGATCTTGGGCACACTGAAGCTTTCTTT. Protein product: CASSQDLGHTEAFF.